This TCR beta chain comes out of a study of cytomegalovirus exposure and HLA in healthy donors. Regarding the study as a whole: Excluded: some indistinguishable V segments such as TRBV6-2 and TRBV6-3. Earlier analysis found most TCR beta V segments productive about 87% or about 30% of the time. With DRB1 most and HLA-C fewest, TCR association rates differed between HLA loci in a later analysis. The listing of fewer than 200 TCR beta chains classed them as cytomegalovirus-associated.

The PCR contained 60 Vbeta and 13 Jbeta primers. TCRdb's table, derived via immunoSEQ multiplex PCR, lists solely in-frame clones and lacks some. The sample records fewer than 85,000 clones, 72% being singletons. This clone came up a few times. What it recognizes is unknown. Trimming removed 4 bases at V and 0 bases at J, with 10 bases between. The germline CDR1 and CDR2 sequences are MNHNS and SASEGT. The CDR3 consists of 16 residues. J is TRBJ2-6 and V is TRBV6-1; D not resolved. The sequenced sample consisted of PBMCs. The clonotype comes from a woman in her thirties or forties in good health and CMV-seropositive. The CDR3 protein is CASSVAVDSGANVLTF. CDR3 bases: TGTGCCAGCAGTGTTGCGGTAGACTCTGGGGCCAACGTCCTGACTTTC.